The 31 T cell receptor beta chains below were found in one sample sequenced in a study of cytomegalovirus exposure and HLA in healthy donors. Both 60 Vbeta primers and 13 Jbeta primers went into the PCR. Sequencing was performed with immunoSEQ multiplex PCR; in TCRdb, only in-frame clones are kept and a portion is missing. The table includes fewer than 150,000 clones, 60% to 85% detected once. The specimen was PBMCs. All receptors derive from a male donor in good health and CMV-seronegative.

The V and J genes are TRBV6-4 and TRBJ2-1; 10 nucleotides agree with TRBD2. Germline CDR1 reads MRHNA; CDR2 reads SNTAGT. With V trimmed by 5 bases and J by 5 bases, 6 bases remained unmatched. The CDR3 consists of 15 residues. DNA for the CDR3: TGTGCCAGCAGTCCGCTAGCGGGGGCCCACAATGAGCAGTTCTTC. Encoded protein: CASSPLAGAHNEQFF.

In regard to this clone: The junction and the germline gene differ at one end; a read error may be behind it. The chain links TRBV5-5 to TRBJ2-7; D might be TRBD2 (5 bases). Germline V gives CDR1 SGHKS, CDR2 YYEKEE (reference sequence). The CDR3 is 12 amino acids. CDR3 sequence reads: CASSLEFGESDF. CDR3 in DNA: TGTGCCAGCAGCTTGGAGTTCGGGGAATCGGACTTC. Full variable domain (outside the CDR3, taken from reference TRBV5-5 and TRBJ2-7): DAGVTQSPTHLIKTRGQQVTLRCSPISGHKSVSWYQQVLGQGPQFIFQYYEKEERGRGNFPDRFSARQFPNYSSELNVNALLLGDSALYLCASSLEFGESDFGPGTRLTVT.

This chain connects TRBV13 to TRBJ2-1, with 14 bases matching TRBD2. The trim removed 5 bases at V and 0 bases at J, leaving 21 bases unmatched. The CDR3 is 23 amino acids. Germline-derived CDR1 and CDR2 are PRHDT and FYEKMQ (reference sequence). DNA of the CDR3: TGTGCCAGCAGCCCAAGGATTGGGTTTTTTGGGGGGACTAGCGGGAGCTCCTACAATGAGCAGTTCTTC. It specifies CASSPRIGFFGGTSGSSYNEQFF.

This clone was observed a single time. The CDR3 sequence: CASSINSNYGYTF. CDR3 bases: TGTGCCAGTAGTATTAACAGTAACTATGGCTACACCTTC. This chain links TRBV19 with TRBJ1-2; D gene uncertain. Germline loops: CDR1 LNHDA, CDR2 SQIVND (reference sequence). The CDR3 consists of 13 residues. Between the trimmed V and J ends, which lost 3 bases and 1 base, there was a span of 6 bases.

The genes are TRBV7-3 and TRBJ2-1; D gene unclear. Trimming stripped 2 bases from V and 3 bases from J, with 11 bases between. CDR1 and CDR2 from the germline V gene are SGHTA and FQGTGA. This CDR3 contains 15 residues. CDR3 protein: CASSLGPGYYNEQFF. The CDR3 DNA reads TGTGCCAGCAGCTTAGGCCCCGGGTACTACAATGAGCAGTTCTTC.

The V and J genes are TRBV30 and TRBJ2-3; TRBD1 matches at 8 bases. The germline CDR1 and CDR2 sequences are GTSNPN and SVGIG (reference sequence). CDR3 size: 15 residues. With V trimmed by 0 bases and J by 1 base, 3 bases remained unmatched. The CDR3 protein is CAWSVGQGGTDTQYF. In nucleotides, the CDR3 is TGTGCCTGGAGTGTAGGACAGGGAGGCACAGATACGCAGTATTTT.

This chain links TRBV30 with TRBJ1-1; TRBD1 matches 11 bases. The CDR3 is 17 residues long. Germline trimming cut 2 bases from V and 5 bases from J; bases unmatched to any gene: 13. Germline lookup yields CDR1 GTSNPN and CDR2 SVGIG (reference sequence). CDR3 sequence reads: CAWSSFRTGGFETEAFF. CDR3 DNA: TGTGCCTGGAGTAGCTTTAGGACAGGGGGCTTTGAGACTGAAGCTTTCTTT.

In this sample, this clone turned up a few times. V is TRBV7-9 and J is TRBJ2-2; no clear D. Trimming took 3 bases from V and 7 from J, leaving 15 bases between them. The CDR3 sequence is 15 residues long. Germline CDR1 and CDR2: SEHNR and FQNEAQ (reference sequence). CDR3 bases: TGTGCCAGCAGCTTGTCCTTGCTCCGCGGCGGGGAGCTGTTTTTT. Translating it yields CASSLSLLRGGELFF. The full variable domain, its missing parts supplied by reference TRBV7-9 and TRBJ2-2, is DTGVSQNPRHKITKRGQNVTFRCDPISEHNRLYWYRQTLGQGPEFLTYFQNEAQLEKSRLLSDRFSAERPKGSFSTLEIQRTEQGDSAMYLCASSLSLLRGGELFFGEGSRLTVL.

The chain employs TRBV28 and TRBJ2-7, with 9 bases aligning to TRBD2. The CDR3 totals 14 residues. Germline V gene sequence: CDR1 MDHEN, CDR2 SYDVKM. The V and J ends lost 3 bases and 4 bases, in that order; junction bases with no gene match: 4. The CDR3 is CASSLVAGAYEQYF. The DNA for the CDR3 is TGTGCCAGCAGTTTGGTAGCGGGAGCTTACGAGCAGTACTTC.

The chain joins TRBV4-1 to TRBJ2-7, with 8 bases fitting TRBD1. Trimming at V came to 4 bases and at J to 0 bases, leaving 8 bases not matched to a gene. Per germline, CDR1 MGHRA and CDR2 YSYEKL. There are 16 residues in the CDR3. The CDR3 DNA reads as TGCGCCAGCAGCCTACGGACAGGGATGAGCTCCTACGAGCAGTACTTC. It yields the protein CASSLRTGMSSYEQYF.

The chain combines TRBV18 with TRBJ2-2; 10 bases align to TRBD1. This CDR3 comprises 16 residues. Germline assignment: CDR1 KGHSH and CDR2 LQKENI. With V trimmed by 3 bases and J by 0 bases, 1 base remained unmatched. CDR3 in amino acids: CASSPTGGSNTGELFF. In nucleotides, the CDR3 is TGTGCCAGCTCACCGACAGGGGGCTCGAACACCGGGGAGCTGTTTTTT.

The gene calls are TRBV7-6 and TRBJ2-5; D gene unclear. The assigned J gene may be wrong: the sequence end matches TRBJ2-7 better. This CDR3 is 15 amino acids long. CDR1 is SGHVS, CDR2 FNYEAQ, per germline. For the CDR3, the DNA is TGTGCCAGCAGCTTAGAGCTAGTAGGTACCTACGAGCAGTACTTC. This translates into CASSLELVGTYEQYF.

CDR3 sequence (DNA): TGCAGCGTAGACAGGGGGTCCAACGAGCAGTACTTC. The encoded protein is CSVDRGSNEQYF. The chain couples TRBV29-1 to TRBJ2-7; the match to TRBD1 covers 9 bases. Germline trimming cut 6 bases from V and 5 bases from J; bases unmatched to any gene: 5. Germline CDR1 is SQVTM and CDR2 is ANQGSEA. CDR3 size: 12 residues.

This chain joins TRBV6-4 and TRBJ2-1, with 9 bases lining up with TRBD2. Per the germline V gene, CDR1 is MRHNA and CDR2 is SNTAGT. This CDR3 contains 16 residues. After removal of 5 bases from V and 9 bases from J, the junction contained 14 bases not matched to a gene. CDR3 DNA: TGTGCCAGCAGTCCCGAAGGGCTAGCGGGGAACGCTGAGCAGTTCTTC. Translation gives CASSPEGLAGNAEQFF.

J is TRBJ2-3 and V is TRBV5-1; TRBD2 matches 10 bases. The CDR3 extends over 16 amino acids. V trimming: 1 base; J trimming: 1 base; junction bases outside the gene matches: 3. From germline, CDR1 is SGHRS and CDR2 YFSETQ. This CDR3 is CASSLRLAGGTDTQYF. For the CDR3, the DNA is TGCGCCAGCAGCTTGCGCCTAGCGGGAGGCACAGATACGCAGTATTTT.

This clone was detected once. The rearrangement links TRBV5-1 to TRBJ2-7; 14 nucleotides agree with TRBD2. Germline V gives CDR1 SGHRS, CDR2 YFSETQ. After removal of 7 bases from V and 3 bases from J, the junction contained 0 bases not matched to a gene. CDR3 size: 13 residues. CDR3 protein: CASGLAGGYEQYF. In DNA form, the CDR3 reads TGCGCCAGCGGACTAGCGGGGGGCTACGAGCAGTACTTC.

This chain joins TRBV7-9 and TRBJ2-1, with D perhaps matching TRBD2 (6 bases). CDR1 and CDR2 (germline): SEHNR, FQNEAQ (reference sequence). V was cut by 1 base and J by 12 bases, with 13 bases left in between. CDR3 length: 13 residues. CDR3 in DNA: TGTGCCAGCAGCTTAGGTACGGGAGAAAGGCAGTTCTTC. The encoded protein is CASSLGTGERQFF.

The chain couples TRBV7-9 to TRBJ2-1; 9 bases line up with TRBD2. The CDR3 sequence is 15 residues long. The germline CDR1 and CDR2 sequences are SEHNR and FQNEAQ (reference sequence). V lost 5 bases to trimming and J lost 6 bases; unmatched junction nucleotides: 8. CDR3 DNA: TGTGCCAGCAGCACATGGACTAGCGCGGGCAATGAGCAGTTCTTC. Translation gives CASSTWTSAGNEQFF. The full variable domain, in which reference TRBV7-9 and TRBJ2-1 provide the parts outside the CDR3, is DTGVSQNPRHKITKRGQNVTFRCDPISEHNRLYWYRQTLGQGPEFLTYFQNEAQLEKSRLLSDRFSAERPKGSFSTLEIQRTEQGDSAMYLCASSTWTSAGNEQFFGPGTRLTVL.

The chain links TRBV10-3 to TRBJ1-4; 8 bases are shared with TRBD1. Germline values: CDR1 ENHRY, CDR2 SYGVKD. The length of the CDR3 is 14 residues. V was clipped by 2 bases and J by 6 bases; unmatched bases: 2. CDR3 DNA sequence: TGTGCCATCAGTGAGGGACAGGGCTATGAAAAACTGTTTTTT. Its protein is CAISEGQGYEKLFF.

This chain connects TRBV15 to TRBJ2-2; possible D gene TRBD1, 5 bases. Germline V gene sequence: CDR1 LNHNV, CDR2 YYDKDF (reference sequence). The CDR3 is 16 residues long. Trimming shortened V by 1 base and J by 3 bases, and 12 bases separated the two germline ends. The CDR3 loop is CATSRGPGSYTGELFF. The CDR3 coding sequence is TGTGCCACCAGCAGAGGTCCAGGGTCTTACACCGGGGAGCTGTTTTTT.

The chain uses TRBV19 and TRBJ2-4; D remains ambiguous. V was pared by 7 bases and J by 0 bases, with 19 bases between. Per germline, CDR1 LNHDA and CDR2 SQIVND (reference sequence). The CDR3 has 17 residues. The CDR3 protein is CASTPTYPGLAKNIQYF. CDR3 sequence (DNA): TGTGCCAGTACCCCTACTTACCCAGGTTTAGCCAAAAACATTCAGTACTTC.

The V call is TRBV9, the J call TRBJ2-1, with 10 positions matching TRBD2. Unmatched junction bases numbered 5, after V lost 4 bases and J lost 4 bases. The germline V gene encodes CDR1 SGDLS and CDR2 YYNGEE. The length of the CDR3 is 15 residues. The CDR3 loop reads CASSTGLAEYNEQFF. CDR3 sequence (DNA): TGTGCCAGCAGCACAGGACTAGCGGAATACAATGAGCAGTTCTTC.

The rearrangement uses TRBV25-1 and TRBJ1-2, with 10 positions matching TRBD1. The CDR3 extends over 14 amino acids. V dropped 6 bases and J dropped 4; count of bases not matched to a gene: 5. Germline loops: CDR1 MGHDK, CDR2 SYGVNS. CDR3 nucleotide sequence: TGTGCCAGCAGCGGTGGGACAGGGGTCTATGGCTACACCTTC. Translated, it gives CASSGGTGVYGYTF.

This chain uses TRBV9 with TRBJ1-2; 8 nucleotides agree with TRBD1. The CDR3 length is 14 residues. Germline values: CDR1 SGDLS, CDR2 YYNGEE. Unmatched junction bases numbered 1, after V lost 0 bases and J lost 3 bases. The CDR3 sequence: CASSVAGQDYGYTF. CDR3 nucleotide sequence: TGTGCCAGCAGCGTAGCGGGACAGGACTATGGCTACACCTTC.

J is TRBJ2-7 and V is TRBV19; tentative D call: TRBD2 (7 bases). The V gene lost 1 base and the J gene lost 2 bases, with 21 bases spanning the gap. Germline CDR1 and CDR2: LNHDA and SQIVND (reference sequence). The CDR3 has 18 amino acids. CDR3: CASSIVMGGTPYPYEQYF. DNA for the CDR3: TGTGCCAGTAGTATAGTAATGGGAGGGACACCCTACCCCTACGAGCAGTACTTC.

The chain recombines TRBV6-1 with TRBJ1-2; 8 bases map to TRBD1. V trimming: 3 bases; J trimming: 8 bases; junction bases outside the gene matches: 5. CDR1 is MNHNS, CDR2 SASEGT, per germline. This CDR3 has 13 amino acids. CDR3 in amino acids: CASSEQQGGGYTF. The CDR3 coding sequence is TGTGCCAGCAGTGAGCAACAGGGGGGAGGCTACACCTTC.

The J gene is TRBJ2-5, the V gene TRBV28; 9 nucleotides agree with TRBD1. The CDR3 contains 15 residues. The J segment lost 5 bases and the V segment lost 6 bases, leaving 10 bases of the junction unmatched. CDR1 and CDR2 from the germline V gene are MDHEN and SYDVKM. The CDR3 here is CASSTGTGMFETQYF. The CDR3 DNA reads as TGTGCCAGCAGCACCGGGACAGGGATGTTCGAGACCCAGTACTTC. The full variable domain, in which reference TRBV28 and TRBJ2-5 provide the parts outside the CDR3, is DVKVTQSSRYLVKRTGEKVFLECVQDMDHENMFWYRQDPGLGLRLIYFSYDVKMKEKGDIPEGYSVSREKKERFSLILESASTNQTSMYLCASSTGTGMFETQYFGPGTRLLVL.

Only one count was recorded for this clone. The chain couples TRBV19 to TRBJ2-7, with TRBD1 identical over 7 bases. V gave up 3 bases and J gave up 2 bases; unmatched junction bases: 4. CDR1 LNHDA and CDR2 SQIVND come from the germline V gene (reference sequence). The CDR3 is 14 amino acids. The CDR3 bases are TGTGCCAGTAGTATCGGAGACAGGGCCTACGAGCAGTACTTC. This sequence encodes CASSIGDRAYEQYF.

CDR3 nucleotides: TGCGCCAGCAGCTTGGCCGTCGGCTCTGGGGCCAACGTCCTGACTTTC. Amino acids: CASSLAVGSGANVLTF. The chain has TRBV5-1 and TRBJ2-6; D gene ambiguous. V lost 0 bases and J 0 bases, leaving 7 bases between the germline ends. This CDR3 is 16 amino acids long. Germline loops: CDR1 SGHRS, CDR2 YFSETQ.

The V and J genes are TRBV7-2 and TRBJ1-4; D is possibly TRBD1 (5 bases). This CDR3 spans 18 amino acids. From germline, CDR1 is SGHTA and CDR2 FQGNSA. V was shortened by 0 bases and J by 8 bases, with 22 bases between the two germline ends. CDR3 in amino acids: CASSLAPLGAGSDEKLFF. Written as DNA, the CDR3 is TGTGCCAGCAGCTTAGCCCCTCTCGGCGCAGGGTCCGACGAAAAACTGTTTTTT.

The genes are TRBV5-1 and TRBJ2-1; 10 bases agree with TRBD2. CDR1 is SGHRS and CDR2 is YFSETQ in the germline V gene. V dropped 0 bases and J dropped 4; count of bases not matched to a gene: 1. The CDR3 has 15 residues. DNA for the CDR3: TGCGCCAGCAGCTTGGCTAGCGGGAGTTACAATGAGCAGTTCTTC. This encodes CASSLASGSYNEQFF.